Listed below are T cell receptor beta chains from one sample, sequenced in a study of Graves' ophthalmopathy and Graves' hyperthyroidism. TCRdb used MiXCR to reprocess the multiplex PCR reads, holding one entry per CDR3 protein. Among a few hundred thousand distinct CDR3 sequences, roughly 17% were seen once, and the ten largest hold 2.4%. Material: peripheral blood. The source is an adult woman with stable Graves' hyperthyroidism. Each CDR3 is given with its conserved first and last residue. Fields, in order: clone size, CDR3 length, D gene, J gene, V gene, CDR3 protein, CDR3 DNA. The D gene is left open where the match is weak. Clone size is given for some rows only: seen once, a few or many times, or a class if the clone is expanded.

size: many
length: 16
D: .
J: TRBJ1-5
V: TRBV2
CDR3: CASRGLANLGNQPQHF
DNA: TGTGCCAGCAGAGGGTTGGCCAACTTGGGCAATCAGCCCCAGCATTTT

size: .
length: 14
D: .
J: TRBJ1-1
V: TRBV6-1
CDR3: CASNLYPGDTEAFF
DNA: TGTGCCAGCAATCTATACCCTGGAGACACTGAAGCTTTCTTT

size: many
length: 16
D: .
J: TRBJ1-2
V: TRBV9
CDR3: CASSVEAGGYNYGYTF
DNA: TGTGCCAGCAGCGTAGAGGCGGGGGGATATAACTATGGCTACACCTTC

size: many
length: 12
D: .
J: TRBJ2-7
V: TRBV30
CDR3: CAWTPGEDEQYF
DNA: TGTGCCTGGACTCCCGGGGAGGACGAGCAGTACTTC

size: many
length: 14
D: TRBD2
J: TRBJ2-7
V: TRBV29-1
CDR3: CSVATGTSGYEQYF
DNA: TGCAGCGTTGCAACCGGGACTAGCGGCTACGAGCAGTACTTC

size: .
length: 15
D: .
J: TRBJ2-5
V: TRBV25-1
CDR3: CASSELSPALRTQYF
DNA: TGTGCCAGCAGTGAACTCTCCCCCGCCCTGAGGACCCAGTACTTC

size: many
length: 13
D: .
J: TRBJ2-5
V: TRBV6-1
CDR3: CASSDRVRQTQYF
DNA: TGTGCCAGCAGTGATAGGGTGCGACAGACCCAGTACTTC

size: .
length: 14
D: TRBD1
J: TRBJ1-5
V: TRBV12-3/TRBV12-4
CDR3: CASTGGDRNQPQHF
DNA: TGTGCCAGCACCGGAGGGGACAGGAATCAGCCCCAGCATTTT

size: many
length: 15
D: TRBD1
J: TRBJ2-7
V: TRBV29-1
CDR3: CSVEGIRDSAYEQYF
DNA: TGCAGCGTTGAAGGGATCCGGGACAGCGCCTACGAGCAGTACTTC

size: many
length: 14
D: .
J: TRBJ2-7
V: TRBV5-1
CDR3: CASSFGQGSHEQYF
DNA: TGCGCCAGCAGCTTTGGGCAGGGGTCCCACGAGCAGTACTTC

size: .
length: 15
D: TRBD2
J: TRBJ2-1
V: TRBV6-2/TRBV6-3
CDR3: CASRPTSGSYNEQFF
DNA: TGTGCCAGCAGACCCACTAGCGGGAGCTACAATGAGCAGTTCTTC

size: many
length: 15
D: .
J: TRBJ1-2
V: TRBV20-1
CDR3: CSASINGDPSMGYTF
DNA: TGCAGTGCTAGTATTAACGGGGATCCTTCTATGGGCTACACCTTC

size: .
length: 14
D: .
J: TRBJ1-1
V: TRBV28
CDR3: CASSGQAISTEAFF
DNA: TGTGCCAGCAGTGGTCAGGCGATCAGCACTGAAGCTTTCTTT

size: many
length: 16
D: .
J: TRBJ2-5
V: TRBV12-3/TRBV12-4
CDR3: CASSPRPDSRQETQYF
DNA: TGTGCCAGCAGTCCTCGACCGGACAGCAGACAAGAGACCCAGTACTTC

size: many
length: 12
D: .
J: TRBJ2-5
V: TRBV12-3/TRBV12-4
CDR3: CASSFTRETQYF
DNA: TGTGCCAGCAGTTTTACTAGGGAGACCCAGTACTTC

size: .
length: 15
D: .
J: TRBJ2-7
V: TRBV4-1
CDR3: CASSQERWGTYEQYF
DNA: TGCGCCAGCAGCCAAGAGAGGTGGGGGACCTACGAGCAGTACTTC

size: many
length: 16
D: .
J: TRBJ2-4
V: TRBV28
CDR3: CASRNKIGRRKNIQYF
DNA: TGTGCCAGCAGGAATAAGATCGGGCGGAGAAAAAACATTCAGTACTTC

size: many
length: 15
D: .
J: TRBJ1-5
V: TRBV20-1
CDR3: CSARDPRGAYQPQHF
DNA: TGCAGTGCTAGAGACCCAAGGGGGGCCTATCAGCCCCAGCATTTT

size: many
length: 14
D: .
J: TRBJ2-5
V: TRBV6-2/TRBV6-3
CDR3: CASKYRRASETQYF
DNA: TGTGCCAGCAAATACCGGAGGGCCTCTGAGACCCAGTACTTC

size: many
length: 12
D: .
J: TRBJ1-2
V: TRBV20-1
CDR3: CSARNRVYGYTF
DNA: TGCAGTGCTAGAAACAGGGTCTATGGCTACACCTTC

size: .
length: 18
D: .
J: TRBJ2-2
V: TRBV7-3
CDR3: CASSPTSALPANTGELFF
DNA: TGTGCCAGCAGCCCCACCTCGGCTCTCCCCGCGAACACCGGGGAGCTGTTTTTT

size: .
length: 13
D: .
J: TRBJ1-2
V: TRBV12-3/TRBV12-4
CDR3: CASSLDRGSGYTF
DNA: TGTGCCAGCAGTTTAGATCGGGGTTCTGGCTACACCTTC

size: many
length: 16
D: TRBD2
J: TRBJ2-2
V: TRBV27
CDR3: CASRGGLAGNTGELFF
DNA: TGTGCCAGCAGAGGGGGGCTAGCGGGGAACACCGGGGAGCTGTTTTTT

size: .
length: 13
D: .
J: TRBJ1-1
V: TRBV20-1
CDR3: CSARPRMDTEAFF
DNA: TGCAGTGCTAGACCGAGAATGGACACTGAAGCTTTCTTT

size: many
length: 18
D: .
J: TRBJ1-3
V: TRBV15
CDR3: CATSRDKWRQASGNTIYF
DNA: TGTGCCACCAGCAGAGATAAATGGAGGCAGGCCTCTGGAAACACCATATATTTT

size: many
length: 13
D: .
J: TRBJ1-5
V: TRBV12-3/TRBV12-4
CDR3: CASSSGTVQPQHF
DNA: TGTGCCAGCAGTTCCGGTACAGTCCAGCCCCAGCATTTT

size: many
length: 15
D: TRBD1
J: TRBJ2-7
V: TRBV6-1
CDR3: CASMAGTGASYEQYF
DNA: TGTGCCAGCATGGCCGGGACAGGGGCCAGCTACGAGCAGTACTTC

size: many
length: 14
D: .
J: TRBJ1-1
V: TRBV7-2
CDR3: CASSLGYRATEAFF
DNA: TGTGCCAGCAGCTTAGGGTATAGGGCCACTGAAGCTTTCTTT

size: many
length: 13
D: TRBD2
J: TRBJ2-5
V: TRBV30
CDR3: CAWSHLGGETQYF
DNA: TGTGCCTGGAGTCATTTGGGGGGGGAGACCCAGTACTTC

size: .
length: 14
D: .
J: TRBJ2-5
V: TRBV19
CDR3: CASSAAGTQETQYF
DNA: TGTGCCAGTAGTGCGGCCGGGACGCAAGAGACCCAGTACTTC

size: many
length: 15
D: .
J: TRBJ1-1
V: TRBV4-1
CDR3: CASSRPLESGTEAFF
DNA: TGCGCCAGCAGCCGTCCCCTAGAGTCGGGCACTGAAGCTTTCTTT

size: .
length: 15
D: .
J: TRBJ2-7
V: TRBV7-8
CDR3: CASSSLRGRPYEQYF
DNA: TGTGCCAGCAGCTCCCTTCGGGGCAGGCCCTACGAGCAGTACTTC

size: .
length: 14
D: .
J: TRBJ1-2
V: TRBV3-1
CDR3: CASSQGWEGPRTDF
DNA: TGTGCCAGCAGCCAAGGTTGGGAGGGTCCTAGGACCGACTTC

size: .
length: 14
D: .
J: TRBJ2-2
V: TRBV28
CDR3: CASTLLHDTGELFF
DNA: TGTGCCAGCACCCTCCTTCATGATACCGGGGAGCTGTTTTTT

size: many
length: 14
D: TRBD2
J: TRBJ2-7
V: TRBV28
CDR3: CASSFSAGAYEQYF
DNA: TGTGCCAGCAGTTTCTCGGCGGGAGCCTACGAGCAGTACTTC

size: many
length: 16
D: .
J: TRBJ1-5
V: TRBV6-5
CDR3: CASSYSRVDSNQPQHF
DNA: TGTGCCAGCAGTTATAGCCGGGTTGATAGCAATCAGCCCCAGCATTTT

size: many
length: 15
D: .
J: TRBJ1-2
V: TRBV14
CDR3: CASSQDRTDSYGYTF
DNA: TGTGCCAGCAGCCAAGATCGGACGGACAGCTATGGCTACACCTTC

size: few
length: 15
D: .
J: TRBJ2-2
V: TRBV11-2
CDR3: CASSFLGPLTGELFF
DNA: TGTGCCAGCAGCTTTTTAGGACCGCTCACCGGGGAGCTGTTTTTT

size: .
length: 12
D: .
J: TRBJ2-7
V: TRBV7-6
CDR3: CASSSEGDEQYF
DNA: TGTGCCAGCAGCTCAGAGGGTGACGAGCAGTACTTC

size: few
length: 16
D: .
J: TRBJ2-6
V: TRBV6-5
CDR3: CASSYSSGSGANVLTF
DNA: TGTGCCAGCAGTTACTCTTCAGGATCTGGGGCCAACGTCCTGACTTTC

size: many
length: 13
D: TRBD1
J: TRBJ2-5
V: TRBV19
CDR3: CASGTVGRETQYF
DNA: TGTGCCAGTGGGACAGTCGGCCGGGAGACCCAGTACTTC

size: many
length: 18
D: .
J: TRBJ2-4
V: TRBV20-1
CDR3: CSAREKTGFGVAKNIKYF
DNA: TGCAGTGCTAGAGAGAAGACAGGTTTTGGCGTAGCCAAAAACATTAAGTACTTC

size: many
length: 18
D: TRBD1
J: TRBJ2-2
V: TRBV24-1
CDR3: CATSVYPGTGLNTGELFF
DNA: TGTGCCACCAGTGTATACCCCGGGACAGGGCTGAACACCGGGGAGCTGTTTTTT

size: many
length: 13
D: .
J: TRBJ1-2
V: TRBV3-1
CDR3: CASSQDERGGKTF
DNA: TGTGCCAGCAGCCAAGACGAGCGAGGCGGAAAAACCTTC

size: many
length: 15
D: TRBD2
J: TRBJ2-7
V: TRBV4-1
CDR3: CASSQEGTSGYEQYF
DNA: TGCGCCAGCAGCCAAGAAGGGACTAGCGGCTACGAGCAGTACTTC

size: .
length: 17
D: TRBD2
J: TRBJ2-5
V: TRBV12-3/TRBV12-4
CDR3: CASSLEGQLAGAETQYF
DNA: TGTGCCAGCAGTTTAGAAGGCCAACTAGCGGGAGCGGAGACCCAGTACTTC